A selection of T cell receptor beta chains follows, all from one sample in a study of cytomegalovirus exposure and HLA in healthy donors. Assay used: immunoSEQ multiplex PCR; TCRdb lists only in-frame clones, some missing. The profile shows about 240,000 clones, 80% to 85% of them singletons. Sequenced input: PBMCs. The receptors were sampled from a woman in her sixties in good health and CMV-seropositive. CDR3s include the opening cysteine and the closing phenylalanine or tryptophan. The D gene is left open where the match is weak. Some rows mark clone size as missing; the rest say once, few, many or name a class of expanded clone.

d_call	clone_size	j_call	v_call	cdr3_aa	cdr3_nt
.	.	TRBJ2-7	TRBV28	CASTSSPRSYEQYF	TGTGCCAGCACCTCCTCCCCTCGGAGCTACGAGCAGTACTTC
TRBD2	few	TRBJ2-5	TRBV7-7	CASSVLADSGAQYF	TGTGCTAGCAGCGTACTAGCGGATTCCGGGGCCCAGTACTTC
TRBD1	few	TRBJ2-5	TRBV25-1	CASSENRGRGETQYF	TGTGCCAGCAGTGAAAACAGGGGGCGCGGGGAGACCCAGTACTTC
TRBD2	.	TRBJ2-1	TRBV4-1	CASSLRLAGGTFHNEQFF	TGCGCCAGCAGCTTACGACTAGCGGGAGGAACATTCCACAATGAGCAGTTCTTC
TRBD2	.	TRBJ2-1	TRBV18	CASSPQKRELSNEQFF	TGTGCCAGCTCACCACAAAAGCGGGAGCTAAGCAATGAGCAGTTCTTC
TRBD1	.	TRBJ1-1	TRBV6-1	CASSVPSGGKAFF	TGTGCCAGCAGTGTTCCCTCAGGGGGCAAAGCTTTCTTT
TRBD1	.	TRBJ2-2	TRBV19	CASQDRGDTGELFF	TGTGCCAGTCAAGACAGGGGGGACACCGGGGAGCTGTTTTTT
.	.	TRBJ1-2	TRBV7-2	CASSSTTAVYGYTF	TGTGCCAGCAGCTCGACGACAGCAGTCTATGGCTACACCTTC
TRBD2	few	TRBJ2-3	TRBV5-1	CASSLGAGVDTQYF	TGCGCCAGCAGCTTAGGAGCGGGAGTAGATACGCAGTATTTT
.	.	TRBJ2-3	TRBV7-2	CASSWTDSTDTQYF	TGTGCCAGCAGCTGGACAGATAGCACAGATACGCAGTATTTT
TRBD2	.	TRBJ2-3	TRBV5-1	CASSLGTSGGTDTQYF	TGCGCCAGCAGCTTGGGGACTAGCGGCGGGACAGATACGCAGTATTTT
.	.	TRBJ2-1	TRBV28	CASSFGASYNEQFF	TGTGCCAGCAGTTTCGGAGCATCCTACAATGAGCAGTTCTTC
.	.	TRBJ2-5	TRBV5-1	CASSLDPARVKTQYF	TGCGCCAGCAGCTTGGACCCGGCGCGGGTGAAGACCCAGTACTTC
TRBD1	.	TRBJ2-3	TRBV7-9	CASSLTGTVSTDTQYF	TGTGCCAGCAGCCTGACGGGGACAGTAAGCACAGATACGCAGTATTTT
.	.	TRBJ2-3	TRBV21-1	CATLNQTAASTDTQYF	TGTGCCACCCTAAATCAGACAGCCGCTAGCACAGATACGCAGTATTTT
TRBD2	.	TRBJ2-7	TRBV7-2	CANTTGTSGSKSYEQYF	TGTGCCAACACAACCGGGACTAGCGGGAGTAAATCCTACGAGCAGTACTTC
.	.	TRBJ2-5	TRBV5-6	CASSLRSGQETQYF	TGTGCCAGCAGCTTGAGGAGCGGGCAAGAGACCCAGTACTTC
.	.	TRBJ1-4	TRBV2	CASSEWAESNEKLFF	TGTGCCAGCAGTGAATGGGCAGAGTCGAATGAAAAACTGTTTTTT
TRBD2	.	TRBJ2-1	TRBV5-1	CASTSGTSGRNEQFF	TGCGCCAGCACATCCGGGACTAGCGGGAGAAACGAGCAGTTCTTC
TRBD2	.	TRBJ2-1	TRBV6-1	CASKWGGPDEQFF	TGTGCCAGCAAATGGGGAGGGCCCGATGAGCAGTTCTTC
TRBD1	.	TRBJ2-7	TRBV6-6	CASSRDRSYEQYF	TGTGCCAGCAGTCGGGACAGGTCCTACGAGCAGTACTTC
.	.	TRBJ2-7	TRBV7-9	CASSPVPGQPAEYF	TGTGCCAGCAGCCCAGTGCCCGGACAGCCCGCGGAGTACTTC
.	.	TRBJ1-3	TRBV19	CASSIGTVGNTIYF	TGTGCCAGTAGTATAGGGACAGTCGGAAACACCATATATTTT
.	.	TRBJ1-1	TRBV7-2	CASSSPGGQNTEAFF	TGTGCCAGCAGCTCCCCGGGGGGCCAAAACACTGAAGCTTTCTTT
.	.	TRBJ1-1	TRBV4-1	CASSQDEVNTEAFF	TGCGCCAGCAGCCAAGATGAGGTCAACACTGAAGCTTTCTTT
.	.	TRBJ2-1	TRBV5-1	CASNDLSSYNEQFF	TGCGCCAGCAACGACTTAAGCTCCTACAATGAGCAGTTCTTC